The entry below describes one T cell receptor (beta chain). The record originates from a study of technical replicates of blood from several donors. TCRdb's table, derived via immunoSEQ multiplex PCR, lists solely in-frame clones and lacks some. The sample holds some 60,000 clones, 91% seen once. This CDR3 is 15 amino acids long. Germline V gene sequence: CDR1 MNHEY, CDR2 SMNVEV (reference sequence). Trimming took off 8 bases at V and 5 bases at J, with 16 bases between the two ends. The TCR sequence derives from a human donor in good health. Some clones in this sample may be carry-over from other donors' samples. This chain connects TRBV27 to TRBJ1-6, with a tentative D call TRBD1 (5 bases). The sample comprised PBMCs. CDR3 nucleotide sequence: TGTGCCAGCCGACAGCTGCTATCCGATAATTCACCCCTCCACTTT. This encodes CASRQLLSDNSPLHF.